The clone carrying this T cell receptor beta chain was detected only a few times. What it recognizes is unknown. V lost 9 bases and J 4 bases, leaving 9 bases between the germline ends. CDR3 size: 11 residues. In germline, CDR1 is MGHDK, CDR2 SYGVNS. The sample is drawn from a study of T cells in Graves' hyperthyroidism and ophthalmopathy. General study results and limits: Ophthalmopathy was predicted by the model a median of around 5.9 months ahead of onset. Blood also held most thyroid clonotypes expanded beyond 0.001.

Uncontrolled infection, other autoimmune disease, pregnancy or lactation disqualified patients from enrolment. Diagnosis rested on symptoms, serum thyroxine and TRAb, thyroid ultrasound, and orbital computed tomography. The source material, RNA transcripts, was used to amplify TCR beta CDR3 regions. The HTBI primer set was used in a first-round RT-PCR of the TCR CDR3. Each CDR3 protein is one row after TCRdb ran MiXCR on the multiplex PCR reads. The profile covers 540,000 or so distinct CDR3 sequences, with under 60% appearing a single time and under 20% taken by the ten largest. The sample taken for sequencing was peripheral blood or thyroid tissue (not recorded which). The V and J genes are TRBV25-1 and TRBJ1-1; D ambiguous. The TCR originated in an adult woman with Graves' disease, either hyperthyroidism or ophthalmopathy (not recorded which). CDR3 sequence: CARDLITEAFF. The CDR3 nucleotides are TGTGCCAGGGACTTGATCACTGAAGCTTTCTTT.